The entry that follows covers one T cell receptor beta chain sequence. Its target is not known. The protocol was immunoSEQ multiplex PCR, while the TCRdb copy is restricted to in-frame clones and leaves out a portion. The sample lists tens of thousands of clones, around nine tenths seen once, with around 8% in the top ten. This sample was included in a study of PD-1 blockade in classical Hodgkin lymphoma. Findings and caveats of the study: Reasons behind the repertoire differences stay unclear, perhaps disease activity or earlier therapy.

Time point specified: cycle 4 day 1 (C4D1), after less than seven weeks of nivolumab. Autologous stem cell transplantation was followed by relapse in every patient, and brentuximab vedotin exposure varied. The patients, who had relapsed/refractory classical Hodgkin lymphoma, achieved best responses of complete response, partial response or progressive disease. V lost 6 bases, J lost 6 bases, and 18 bases lay in between. The CDR3 has 15 amino acids. The V gene's germline CDR1 is LNHDA and CDR2 SQIVND (reference sequence). This TCR came from a human donor with classical Hodgkin lymphoma. This rearrangement joins TRBV19 to TRBJ1-5; D gene ambiguous. Specimen: peripheral blood mononuclear cells (PBMCs), collected before the fourth cycle of nivolumab. CDR3 in DNA: TGTGCCAGTAGCCCGGAGGTTGCGGCGGGTCAGCCCCAGCATTTT. Encoded protein: CASSPEVAAGQPQHF.